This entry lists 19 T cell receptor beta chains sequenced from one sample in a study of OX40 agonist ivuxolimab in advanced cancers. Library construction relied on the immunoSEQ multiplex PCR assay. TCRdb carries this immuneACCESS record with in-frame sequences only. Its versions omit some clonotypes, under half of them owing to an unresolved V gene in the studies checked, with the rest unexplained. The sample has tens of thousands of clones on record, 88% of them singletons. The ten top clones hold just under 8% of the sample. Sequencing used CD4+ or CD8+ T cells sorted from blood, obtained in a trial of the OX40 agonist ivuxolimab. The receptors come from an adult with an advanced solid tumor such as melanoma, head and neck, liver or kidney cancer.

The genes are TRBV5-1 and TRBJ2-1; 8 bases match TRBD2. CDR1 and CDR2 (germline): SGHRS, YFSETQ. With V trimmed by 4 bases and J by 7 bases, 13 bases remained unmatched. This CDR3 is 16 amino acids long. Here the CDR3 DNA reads TGCGCCAGCAGCCTGCTGCGAAGCGGGAGTGAAAATGAGCAGTTCTTC. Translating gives CASSLLRSGSENEQFF.

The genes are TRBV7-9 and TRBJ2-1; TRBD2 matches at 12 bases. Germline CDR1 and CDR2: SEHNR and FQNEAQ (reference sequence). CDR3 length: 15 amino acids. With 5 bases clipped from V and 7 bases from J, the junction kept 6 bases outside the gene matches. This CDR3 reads CASSPGTSGSNEQFF. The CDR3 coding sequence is TGTGCCAGCAGCCCAGGGACTAGCGGGTCGAATGAGCAGTTCTTC.

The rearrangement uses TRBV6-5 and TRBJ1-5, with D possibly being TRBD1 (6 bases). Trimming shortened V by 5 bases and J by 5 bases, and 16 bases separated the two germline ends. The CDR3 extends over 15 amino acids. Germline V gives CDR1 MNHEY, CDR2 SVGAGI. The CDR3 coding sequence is TGTGCCAGCAGTCCCAATGGACAGCGACATCAGCCCCAGCATTTT. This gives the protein CASSPNGQRHQPQHF.

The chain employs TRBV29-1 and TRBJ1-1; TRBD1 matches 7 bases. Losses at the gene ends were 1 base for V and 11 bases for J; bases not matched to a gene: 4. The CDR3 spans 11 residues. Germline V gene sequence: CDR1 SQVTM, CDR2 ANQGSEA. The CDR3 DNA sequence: TGCAGCGTTGAAGGAGGGGGCCGTGCTTTCTTT. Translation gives CSVEGGGRAFF.

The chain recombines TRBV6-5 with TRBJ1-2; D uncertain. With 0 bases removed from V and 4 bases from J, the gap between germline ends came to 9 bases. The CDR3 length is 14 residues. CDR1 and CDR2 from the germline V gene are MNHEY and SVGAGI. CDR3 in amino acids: CASSYSNDFYGYTF. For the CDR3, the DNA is TGTGCCAGCAGTTACTCGAATGACTTCTATGGCTACACCTTC.

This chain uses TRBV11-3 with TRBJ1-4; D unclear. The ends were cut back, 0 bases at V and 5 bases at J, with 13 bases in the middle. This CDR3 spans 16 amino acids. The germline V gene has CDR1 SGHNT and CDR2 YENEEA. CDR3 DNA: TGTGCCAGCAGCTTAGATGGAGGCGCTGGGAATGAAAAACTGTTTTTT. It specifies CASSLDGGAGNEKLFF. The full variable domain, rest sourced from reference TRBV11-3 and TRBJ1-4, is EAGVVQSPRYKIIEKKQPVAFWCNPISGHNTLYWYLQNLGQGPELLIRYENEEAVDDSQLPKDRFSAERLKGVDSTLKIQPAELGDSAVYLCASSLDGGAGNEKLFFGSGTQLSVL.

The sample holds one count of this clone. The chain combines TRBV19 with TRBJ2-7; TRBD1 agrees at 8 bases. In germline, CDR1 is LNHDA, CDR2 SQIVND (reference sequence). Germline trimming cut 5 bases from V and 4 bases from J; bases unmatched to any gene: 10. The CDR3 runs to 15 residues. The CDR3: CASSPRDRGGYEQYF. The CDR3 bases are TGTGCCAGTAGTCCCCGTGACAGGGGAGGATACGAGCAGTACTTC.

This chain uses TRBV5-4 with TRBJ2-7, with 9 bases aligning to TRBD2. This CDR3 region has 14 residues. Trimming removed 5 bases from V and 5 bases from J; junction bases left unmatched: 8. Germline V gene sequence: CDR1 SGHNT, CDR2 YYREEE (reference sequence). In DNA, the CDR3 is TGTGCCAGCAGTTTCCCTAGCGGGACTGACGAGCAGTACTTC. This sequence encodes CASSFPSGTDEQYF.

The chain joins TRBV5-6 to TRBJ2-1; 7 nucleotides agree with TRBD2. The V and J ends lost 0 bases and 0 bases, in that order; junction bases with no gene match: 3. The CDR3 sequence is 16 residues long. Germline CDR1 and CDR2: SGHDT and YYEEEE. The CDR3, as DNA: TGTGCCAGCAGCTTGGCACGGGAGGCCTCCTACAATGAGCAGTTCTTC. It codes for CASSLAREASYNEQFF. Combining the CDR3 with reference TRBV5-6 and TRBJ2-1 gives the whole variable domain DAGVTQSPTHLIKTRGQQVTLRCSPKSGHDTVSWYQQALGQGPQFIFQYYEEEERQRGNFPDRFSGHQFPNYSSELNVNALLLGDSALYLCASSLAREASYNEQFFGPGTRLTVL.

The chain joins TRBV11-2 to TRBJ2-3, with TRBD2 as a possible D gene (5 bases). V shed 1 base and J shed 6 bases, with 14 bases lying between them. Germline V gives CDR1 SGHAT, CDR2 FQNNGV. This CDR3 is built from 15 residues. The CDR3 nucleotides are TGTGCCAGCAGCTTAGTTGCCTCTCCGGGGGATACGCAGTATTTT. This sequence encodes CASSLVASPGDTQYF.

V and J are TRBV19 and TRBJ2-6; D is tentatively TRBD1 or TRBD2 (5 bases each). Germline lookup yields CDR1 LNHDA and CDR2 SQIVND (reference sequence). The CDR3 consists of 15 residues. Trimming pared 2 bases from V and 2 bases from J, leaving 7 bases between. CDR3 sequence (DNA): TGTGCCAGTAGTATACAGGGACCTGGGGCCAACGTCCTGACTTTC. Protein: CASSIQGPGANVLTF.

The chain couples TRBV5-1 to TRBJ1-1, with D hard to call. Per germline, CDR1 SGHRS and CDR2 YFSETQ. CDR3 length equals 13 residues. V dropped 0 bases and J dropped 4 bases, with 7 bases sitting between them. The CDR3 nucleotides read TGCGCCAGCAGCTTGGGGGCCAGCACTGAAGCTTTCTTT. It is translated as CASSLGASTEAFF.

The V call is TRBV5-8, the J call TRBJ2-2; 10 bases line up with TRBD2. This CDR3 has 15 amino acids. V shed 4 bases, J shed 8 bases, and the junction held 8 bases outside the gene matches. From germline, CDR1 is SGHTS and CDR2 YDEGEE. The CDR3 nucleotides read TGTGCCAGCAGCCGAAGGACTAGCGGTGCAGGGGAGCTGTTTTTT. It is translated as CASSRRTSGAGELFF. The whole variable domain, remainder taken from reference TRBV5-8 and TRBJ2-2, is EAGVTQSPTHLIKTRGQQATLRCSPISGHTSVYWYQQALGLGLQFLLWYDEGEERNRGNFPPRFSGRQFPNYSSELNVNALELEDSALYLCASSRRTSGAGELFFGEGSRLTVL.

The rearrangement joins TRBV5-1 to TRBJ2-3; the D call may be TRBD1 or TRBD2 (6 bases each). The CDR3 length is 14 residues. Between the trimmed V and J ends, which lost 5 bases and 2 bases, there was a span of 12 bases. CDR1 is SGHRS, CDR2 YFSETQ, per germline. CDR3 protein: CASRVQGLTDTQYF. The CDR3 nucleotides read TGCGCCAGCAGGGTACAGGGACTCACAGATACGCAGTATTTT.

CDR3: CASSADRVYRDGYTF. CDR3 sequence (DNA): TGTGCCAGCAGCGCCGACAGGGTTTATCGCGATGGCTACACCTTC. V is TRBV28 and J is TRBJ1-2; 7 positions agree with TRBD1. This CDR3 has 15 residues. Germline CDR1 reads MDHEN; CDR2 reads SYDVKM. V lost 6 bases, J lost 6 bases, and 13 bases stayed unmatched.

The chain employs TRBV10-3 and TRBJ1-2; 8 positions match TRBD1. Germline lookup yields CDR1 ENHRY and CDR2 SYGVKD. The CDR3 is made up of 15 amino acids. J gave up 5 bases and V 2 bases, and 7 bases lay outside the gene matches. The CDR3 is CAISEETGEWYGYTF. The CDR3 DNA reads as TGTGCCATCAGTGAGGAGACAGGGGAGTGGTATGGCTACACCTTC.

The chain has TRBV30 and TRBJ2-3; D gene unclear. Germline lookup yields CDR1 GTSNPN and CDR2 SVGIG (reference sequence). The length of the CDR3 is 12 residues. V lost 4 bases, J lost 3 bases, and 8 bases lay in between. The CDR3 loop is CAWTFLTDTQYF. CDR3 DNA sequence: TGTGCCTGGACATTCTTGACAGATACGCAGTATTTT.

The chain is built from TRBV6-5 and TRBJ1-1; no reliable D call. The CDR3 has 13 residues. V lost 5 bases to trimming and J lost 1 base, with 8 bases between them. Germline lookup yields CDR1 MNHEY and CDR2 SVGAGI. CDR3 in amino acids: CASSAARNTEAFF. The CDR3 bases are TGTGCCAGCAGTGCCGCTAGGAACACTGAAGCTTTCTTT.

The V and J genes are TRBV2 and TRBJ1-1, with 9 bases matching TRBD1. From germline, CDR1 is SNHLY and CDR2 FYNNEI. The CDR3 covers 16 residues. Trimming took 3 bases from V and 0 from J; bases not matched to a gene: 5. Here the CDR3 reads CASSEGQGGMNTEAFF. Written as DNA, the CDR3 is TGTGCCAGCAGTGAGGGACAGGGAGGGATGAACACTGAAGCTTTCTTT. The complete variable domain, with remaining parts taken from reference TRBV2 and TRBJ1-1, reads EPEVTQTPSHQVTQMGQEVILRCVPISNHLYFYWYRQILGQKVEFLVSFYNNEISEKSEIFDDQFSVERPDGSNFTLKIRSTKLEDSAMYFCASSEGQGGMNTEAFFGQGTRLTVV.